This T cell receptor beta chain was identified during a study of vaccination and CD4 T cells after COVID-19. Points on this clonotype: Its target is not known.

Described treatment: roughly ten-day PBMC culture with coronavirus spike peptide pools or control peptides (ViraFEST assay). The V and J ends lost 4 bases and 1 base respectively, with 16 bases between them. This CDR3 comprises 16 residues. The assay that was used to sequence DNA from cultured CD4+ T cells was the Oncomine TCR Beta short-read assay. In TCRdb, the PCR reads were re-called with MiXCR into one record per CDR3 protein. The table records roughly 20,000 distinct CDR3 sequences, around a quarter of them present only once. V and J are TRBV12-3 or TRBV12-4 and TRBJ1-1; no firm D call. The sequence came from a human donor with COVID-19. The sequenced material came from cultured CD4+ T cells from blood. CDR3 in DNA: TGTGCCAGCAGTTCCCCCGTCGCGCAGCCGAACACTGAAGCTTTCTTT. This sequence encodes CASSSPVAQPNTEAFF.